This T cell receptor beta chain came from a study of vaccination and CD4 T cells after COVID-19. This clonotype counts as medium-sized. Antigen unknown. The Oncomine TCR Beta short-read assay was applied to DNA of cultured CD4+ T cells. TCRdb re-derived calls from the PCR reads in MiXCR, one entry per CDR3 protein. Here the sample spans under 20,000 distinct CDR3 sequences, 26% being singletons. Deletions cut 9 bases from V and 0 bases from J, with 11 bases between. Germline V CDR1 and CDR2: KGHDR, SFDVKD. The CDR3 contains 15 residues. Sample treatment: approximately 10-day PBMC culture with coronavirus spike peptide pools or control peptides (ViraFEST assay).

The chain joins TRBV24-1 to TRBJ1-6; D gene unclear. What was sequenced was cultured CD4+ T cells from blood. The sequence was obtained from a human donor with COVID-19. Written as DNA, the CDR3 is TGTGCCACCCGACTAGTGAGCTCCTATAATTCACCCCTCCACTTT. Encoded protein: CATRLVSSYNSPLHF.